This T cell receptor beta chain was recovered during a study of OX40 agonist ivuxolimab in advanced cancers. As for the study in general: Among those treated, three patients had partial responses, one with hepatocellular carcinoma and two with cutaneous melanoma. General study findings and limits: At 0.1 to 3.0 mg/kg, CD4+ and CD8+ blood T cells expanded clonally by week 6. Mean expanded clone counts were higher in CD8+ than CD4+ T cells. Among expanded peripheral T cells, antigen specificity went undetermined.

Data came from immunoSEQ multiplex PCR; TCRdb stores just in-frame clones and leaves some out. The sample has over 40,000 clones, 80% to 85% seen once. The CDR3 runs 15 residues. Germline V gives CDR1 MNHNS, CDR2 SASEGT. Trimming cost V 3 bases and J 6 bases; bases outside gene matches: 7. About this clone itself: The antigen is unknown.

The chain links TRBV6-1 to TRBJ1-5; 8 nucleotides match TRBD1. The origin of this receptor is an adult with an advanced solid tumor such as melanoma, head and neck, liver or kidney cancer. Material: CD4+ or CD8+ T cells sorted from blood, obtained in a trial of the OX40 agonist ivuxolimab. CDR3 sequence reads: CASSDGQGISQPQHF. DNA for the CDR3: TGTGCCAGCAGTGACGGACAGGGAATCAGTCAGCCCCAGCATTTT.